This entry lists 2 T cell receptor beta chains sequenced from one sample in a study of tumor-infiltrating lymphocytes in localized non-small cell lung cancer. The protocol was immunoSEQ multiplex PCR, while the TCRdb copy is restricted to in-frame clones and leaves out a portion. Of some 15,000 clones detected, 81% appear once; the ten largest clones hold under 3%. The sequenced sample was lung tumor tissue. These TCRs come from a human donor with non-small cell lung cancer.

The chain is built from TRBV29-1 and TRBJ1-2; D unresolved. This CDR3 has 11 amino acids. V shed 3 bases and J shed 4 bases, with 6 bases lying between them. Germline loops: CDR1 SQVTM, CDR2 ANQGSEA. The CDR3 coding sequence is TGCAGCGTTGATAGTGCCTATGGCTACACCTTC. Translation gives CSVDSAYGYTF.

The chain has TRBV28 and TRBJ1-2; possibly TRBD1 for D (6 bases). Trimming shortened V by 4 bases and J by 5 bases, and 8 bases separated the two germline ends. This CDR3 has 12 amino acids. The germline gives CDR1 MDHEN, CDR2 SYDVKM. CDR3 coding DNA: TGTGCCAGCAGTTCAGGGGTTTATGGCTACACCTTC. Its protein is CASSSGVYGYTF.